The 32 T cell receptor beta chains below come from one sample, sequenced in a study of identifying expanded T cells in peripheral blood. The table came from immunoSEQ multiplex PCR; TCRdb's copy has only in-frame clones and leaves some out. The sample lists about 85,000 clones; approximately 90% were seen once. The sequenced sample consisted of blood. These receptors all stem from a person aged 18 to 69 in good health.

The V and J genes are TRBV4-3 and TRBJ2-6; D gene uncertain. Germline-derived CDR1 and CDR2 are LGHNA and YSLEER. Trimming stripped 8 bases from V and 0 bases from J, with 11 bases between. CDR3 size: 15 residues. The CDR3 nucleotides are TGCGCCAGCGGAGATCATAGCTCTGGGGCCAACGTCCTGACTTTC. Amino acid sequence: CASGDHSSGANVLTF.

J is TRBJ1-2 and V is TRBV4-3; D is perhaps TRBD1 (6 bases). The V gene lost 0 bases and the J gene lost 4 bases, with 12 bases spanning the gap. This CDR3 region has 15 residues. Per germline, CDR1 LGHNA and CDR2 YSLEER. CDR3 bases: TGCGCCAGCAGCCAAGAAGGAGGACAGATCTATGGCTACACCTTC. This sequence encodes CASSQEGGQIYGYTF.

V and J are TRBV19 and TRBJ1-3; no definite D call. CDR1 is LNHDA and CDR2 is SQIVND in the germline V gene (reference sequence). The CDR3 spans 17 residues. Trimming shortened V by 5 bases and J by 0 bases, and 17 bases separated the two germline ends. In DNA form, the CDR3 reads TGTGCCAGTAGTTCCCCGAGTCCCTACCACTCTGGAAACACCATATATTTT. Translation: CASSSPSPYHSGNTIYF.

This clone was seen just once. V and J are TRBV30 and TRBJ2-3; D might be TRBD1 (5 bases). CDR3 size: 11 residues. Trimming pared 1 base from V and 8 bases from J, leaving 7 bases between. The V gene's germline CDR1 is GTSNPN and CDR2 SVGIG (reference sequence). In DNA form, the CDR3 reads TGTGCCTGGAGTGCCCAGGGTACGCAGTATTTT. It is translated as CAWSAQGTQYF.

This clone was counted between two and nine times. J is TRBJ1-6 and V is TRBV30; D unclear. V was cut by 4 bases and J by 12 bases, with 13 bases left in between. The CDR3 length is 12 residues. Per germline, CDR1 GTSNPN and CDR2 SVGIG (reference sequence). The CDR3 nucleotides read TGTGCCTGGACTCCTTCCGGACGACCCCTCCACTTT. It specifies CAWTPSGRPLHF.

Note on this clone: Different DNA sequences within this sample yield the same CDR3. The chain is built from TRBV7-2 and TRBJ1-5, with a tentative D call TRBD1 (5 bases). The ends were cut back, 1 base at V and 4 bases at J, with 5 bases in the middle. The CDR3 consists of 13 residues. Germline-derived CDR1 and CDR2 are SGHTA and FQGNSA. The CDR3, as DNA: TGTGCCAGCAGCTTAGACAGGAATCAGCCCCAGCATTTT. Its translation: CASSLDRNQPQHF.

The chain joins TRBV11-2 to TRBJ2-1; either TRBD1 or TRBD2 may supply D (5 bases each). CDR1 and CDR2 (germline): SGHAT, FQNNGV. This CDR3 has 11 amino acids. The ends were cut back, 6 bases at V and 14 bases at J, with 14 bases in the middle. The CDR3 region is CASSLGPPEFF. The CDR3 DNA reads as TGTGCCAGCAGTTTGGGACCTCCGGAGTTCTTC.

The chain uses TRBV27 and TRBJ2-5; 8 bases match TRBD2. The CDR3 is made up of 13 amino acids. Per the germline V gene, CDR1 is MNHEY and CDR2 is SMNVEV (reference sequence). The V segment lost 6 bases and the J segment 9 bases; nucleotides outside the gene matches: 9. The CDR3 DNA sequence: TGTGCCAGCAGCCCCGGGGGGGCGGGTGCCCAGTACTTC. Its protein is CASSPGGAGAQYF.

The chain joins TRBV5-4 to TRBJ1-4; a possible D gene is TRBD1 (6 bases). The germline gives CDR1 SGHNT, CDR2 YYREEE (reference sequence). The ends were cut back, 4 bases at V and 6 bases at J, with 16 bases in the middle. The CDR3 contains 15 residues. In DNA, the CDR3 is TGTGCCAGCAGCGCACCGACAGGCGGCGATGAAAAACTGTTTTTT. Amino acid sequence: CASSAPTGGDEKLFF.

The chain carries TRBV7-7 and TRBJ2-5; tentatively, D is TRBD2 (7 bases). The CDR3 sequence is 14 residues long. Trimming took 5 bases from V and 4 from J, leaving 14 bases between them. Germline V gene lookup returns CDR1 SSHAT and CDR2 FNYEAQ (reference sequence). As DNA, the CDR3 is TGTGCCAGCAGCCCGGGGGGCCGGAGAGAGACCCAGTACTTC. It translates to CASSPGGRRETQYF. Full variable domain (rest looked up from reference TRBV7-7 and TRBJ2-5): GAGVSQSPRYKVTKRGQDVTLRCDPISSHATLYWYQQALGQGPEFLTYFNYEAQPDKSGLPSDRFSAERPEGSISTLTIQRTEQRDSAMYRCASSPGGRRETQYFGPGTRLLVL.

This clone has more than one count but fewer than ten. The chain is built from TRBV7-2 and TRBJ1-6, with D tentatively TRBD1 (5 bases). Trimming took off 5 bases at V and 7 bases at J, with 9 bases between the two ends. In germline, CDR1 is SGHTA, CDR2 FQGNSA. The CDR3 has 13 residues. CDR3 sequence: CASSRDGNSPLHF. DNA for the CDR3: TGTGCCAGCAGCCGGGACGGAAATTCACCCCTCCACTTT. The full variable domain, in which reference TRBV7-2 and TRBJ1-6 provide the parts outside the CDR3, is GAGVSQSPSNKVTEKGKDVELRCDPISGHTALYWYRQSLGQGLEFLIYFQGNSAPDKSGLPSDRFSAERTGGSVSTLTIQRTQQEDSAVYLCASSRDGNSPLHFGNGTRLTVT.

The J gene is TRBJ2-6, the V gene TRBV6-1, with D unclear. Trimming shortened V by 6 bases and J by 0 bases, and 6 bases separated the two germline ends. Germline values: CDR1 MNHNS, CDR2 SASEGT. The CDR3 covers 14 residues. The CDR3 DNA follows: TGTGCCAGCAGAGAGAGCTCTGGGGCCAACGTCCTGACTTTC. Encoded protein: CASRESSGANVLTF.

This clone was seen more than once but under ten times. The rearrangement uses TRBV6-4 and TRBJ2-3; 10 positions match TRBD1. This CDR3 is 14 amino acids long. CDR1 is MRHNA and CDR2 is SNTAGT in the germline V gene. With V trimmed by 2 bases and J by 6 bases, 2 bases remained unmatched. The DNA of the CDR3 is TGTGCCAGCAGTGACGGGACAGGGGCGGATACGCAGTATTTT. This encodes CASSDGTGADTQYF.

The rearrangement links TRBV29-1 to TRBJ1-5; D not certain. The CDR3 covers 13 residues. Germline loops: CDR1 SQVTM, CDR2 ANQGSEA. The V gene lost 6 bases and the J gene lost 3 bases, with 12 bases spanning the gap. CDR3: CSVQEGSNQPQHF. DNA for the CDR3: TGCAGCGTACAAGAGGGTTCCAATCAGCCCCAGCATTTT.

This clone was picked up one time. The chain links TRBV6-5 to TRBJ1-2, with D possibly TRBD1 on 6 matching bases. Per the germline V gene, CDR1 is MNHEY and CDR2 is SVGAGI. Between the trimmed V and J ends, which lost 5 bases and 2 bases, there was a span of 15 bases. This CDR3 has 15 residues. CDR3 sequence: CASSLARGRNYGYTF. CDR3 in DNA: TGTGCCAGCAGTCTCGCCCGGGGGCGCAACTATGGCTACACCTTC.

V is TRBV7-6 and J is TRBJ2-5; no clear D. With 5 bases removed from V and 4 bases from J, the gap between germline ends came to 14 bases. The CDR3 consists of 14 residues. From germline, CDR1 is SGHVS and CDR2 FNYEAQ. CDR3 amino acids: CASSPQNPGETQYF. CDR3 in DNA: TGTGCCAGCAGCCCGCAAAACCCAGGAGAGACCCAGTACTTC.

The chain employs TRBV18 and TRBJ2-5, with D hard to call. V lost 3 bases and J 3 bases, leaving 8 bases between the germline ends. The germline V gene encodes CDR1 KGHSH and CDR2 LQKENI. This CDR3 spans 13 amino acids. CDR3 residues: CASSPLSEETQYF. CDR3 DNA: TGTGCCAGCTCACCGCTGTCGGAAGAGACCCAGTACTTC.

In its sample, this clone was seen once. The chain carries TRBV29-1 and TRBJ1-2; D is undetermined. This CDR3 has 11 amino acids. The ends were cut back, 6 bases at V and 4 bases at J, with 9 bases in the middle. Germline V lookup: CDR1 SQVTM, CDR2 ANQGSEA. CDR3 DNA: TGCAGCGTGCGGGATTCCTATGGCTACACCTTC. Translated: CSVRDSYGYTF.

The chain links TRBV7-2 to TRBJ2-7, with a tentative D call TRBD1 (6 bases). Deletions cut 5 bases from V and 11 bases from J, with 19 bases between. CDR1 and CDR2 (germline): SGHTA, FQGNSA. This CDR3 spans 13 amino acids. CDR3: CASSDRKGGRKYF. DNA for the CDR3: TGTGCCAGCAGCGACCGCAAAGGGGGTAGGAAGTACTTC.

This chain joins TRBV4-1 and TRBJ2-1; D might be TRBD2 (6 bases). The germline gives CDR1 MGHRA, CDR2 YSYEKL. The CDR3 covers 15 residues. Trimming left V 3 bases short and J 10 bases short, with 19 bases between. DNA of the CDR3: TGCGCCAGCAGCCAGTCGGGGGTTAGAGTAGGAGAGCAGTTCTTC. Translated: CASSQSGVRVGEQFF.

This clone was seen at least ten times. This sequence joins TRBV7-9 and TRBJ2-1; D not certain. V dropped 5 bases and J dropped 2 bases, with 22 bases sitting between them. The CDR3 runs to 18 residues. Germline loops: CDR1 SEHNR, CDR2 FQNEAQ (reference sequence). CDR3 protein: CASSPGFLRARTYNEQFF. The CDR3 DNA reads TGTGCCAGCAGCCCCGGGTTTCTCAGAGCGAGGACCTACAATGAGCAGTTCTTC.

The V gene is TRBV6-6, the J gene TRBJ1-5; 8 bases fit TRBD1. The CDR3 has 14 amino acids. V was clipped by 4 bases and J by 4 bases; unmatched bases: 3. Germline-derived CDR1 and CDR2 are MNHNY and SVGAGI (reference sequence). CDR3 sequence (DNA): TGTGCCAGCAGTTGGACAGGGCTTAATCAGCCCCAGCATTTT. Its translation is CASSWTGLNQPQHF.

The chain recombines TRBV2 with TRBJ1-2, with TRBD1 matching over 7 bases. Germline loops: CDR1 SNHLY, CDR2 FYNNEI. The CDR3 runs to 14 residues. The junction had 10 bases not matched to a gene; V was cut back by 4 bases and J by 8 bases. In nucleotides, the CDR3 is TGTGCCAGCAGTGTCATAGGGACAGATTCGGGCTACACCTTC. It encodes CASSVIGTDSGYTF.

CDR3 region: CASSEATHTDTQYF. The CDR3, as DNA: TGCGCCAGCAGCGAGGCGACACATACAGATACGCAGTATTTT. The rearrangement uses TRBV5-1 and TRBJ2-3, with D unresolved. V lost 4 bases and J 3 bases, leaving 12 bases between the germline ends. The CDR3 is 14 residues long. Germline V gene sequence: CDR1 SGHRS, CDR2 YFSETQ.

The gene calls are TRBV5-1 and TRBJ2-5; D assignment may be TRBD1 or TRBD2 (5 bases each). The CDR3 consists of 14 residues. Trimming cost V 4 bases and J 1 base, with 11 bases left between them. The germline V gene has CDR1 SGHRS and CDR2 YFSETQ. Written as DNA, the CDR3 is TGCGCCAGCAGCCCAACCGGGACCCAAGAGACCCAGTACTTC. Residues: CASSPTGTQETQYF. Filled out from reference TRBV5-1 and TRBJ2-5, the complete variable domain reads KAGVTQTPRYLIKTRGQQVTLSCSPISGHRSVSWYQQTPGQGLQFLFEYFSETQRNKGNFPGRFSGRQFSNSRSEMNVSTLELGDSALYLCASSPTGTQETQYFGPGTRLLVL.

The chain is built from TRBV5-4 and TRBJ2-2; D is perhaps TRBD1 (6 bases). This CDR3 contains 16 residues. The V end was cut by 10 bases, the J end by 3 bases, with 22 bases between. Germline CDR1 and CDR2: SGHNT and YYREEE (reference sequence). The DNA of the CDR3 is TGTGCCGTCAAAAGGGGAGTGAAGGGGGACACCGGGGAGCTGTTTTTT. Translated, it gives CAVKRGVKGDTGELFF.

This chain joins TRBV2 and TRBJ2-7; D gene uncertain. Germline V gene sequence: CDR1 SNHLY, CDR2 FYNNEI. There are 14 residues in the CDR3. Trimming removed 4 bases from V and 1 base from J, with 11 bases in between. CDR3 coding DNA: TGTGCCAGCAGTGCCAGCTACTTTTCCTACGAGCAGTACTTC. Translating it yields CASSASYFSYEQYF.

V usage is TRBV6-1 and J usage is TRBJ2-1, with 7 bases that match TRBD2. This CDR3 region has 15 residues. Germline-derived CDR1 and CDR2 are MNHNS and SASEGT. The V segment lost 11 bases and the J segment 1 base; nucleotides outside the gene matches: 11. The CDR3 DNA reads as TGTGCCGGCGGCGGCCGGGGAGGGTCCTACAATGAGCAGTTCTTC. Its translation is CAGGGRGGSYNEQFF.

The chain employs TRBV2 and TRBJ2-5; D may match TRBD1 or TRBD2 (6 bases each). From germline, CDR1 is SNHLY and CDR2 FYNNEI. The CDR3 is 13 amino acids. The ends were cut back, 3 bases at V and 3 bases at J, with 8 bases in the middle. CDR3 in DNA: TGTGCCAGCAGTGAGGGGGGCGAAGAGACCCAGTACTTC. Protein product: CASSEGGEETQYF.

The gene calls are TRBV18 and TRBJ2-7, with 7 bases lining up with TRBD2. V dropped 6 bases and J dropped 3; count of bases not matched to a gene: 11. Germline V gene sequence: CDR1 KGHSH, CDR2 LQKENI. This CDR3 is 15 amino acids long. This CDR3 is CASSQAGGIGYEQYF. The CDR3 DNA follows: TGTGCCAGCTCGCAGGCCGGGGGGATAGGCTACGAGCAGTACTTC.

V and J are TRBV19 and TRBJ2-5; 11 bases line up with TRBD1. CDR1 and CDR2 from the germline V gene are LNHDA and SQIVND (reference sequence). The CDR3 runs 15 residues. The trim removed 5 bases at V and 5 bases at J, leaving 7 bases unmatched. The CDR3 DNA reads as TGTGCCAGTAGTCCCGGACAGGGGGCTTTGGAGACCCAGTACTTC. Protein product: CASSPGQGALETQYF.

The count of this clone is one. The chain uses TRBV5-6 and TRBJ1-2; D is possibly TRBD1 (5 bases). The CDR3 contains 17 residues. The V end was cut by 1 base, the J end by 0 bases, with 16 bases between. The germline gives CDR1 SGHDT, CDR2 YYEEEE. The CDR3 loop is CASSLITGRVANYGYTF. In DNA, the CDR3 is TGTGCCAGCAGCTTGATAACTGGCAGGGTAGCTAACTATGGCTACACCTTC.